This T cell receptor (beta chain) was identified during a study of CD8 T cells in ankylosing spondylitis. A single record per CDR3 protein comes from TCRdb applying MiXCR to the 5' RACE reads. The sample has around 220,000 distinct CDR3 sequences; over 9.5% are singletons. V was pared by 8 bases and J by 10 bases, with 15 bases between. The CDR3 has 12 residues. Germline V gene data show CDR1 as MGHDK and CDR2 as SYGVNS. This sequence was found in a male donor with ankylosing spondylitis or in good health (not recorded which). The sample was blood, either unsorted or a sorted T cell fraction (not recorded which). The rearrangement links TRBV25-1 to TRBJ2-1; possible D gene TRBD1, 7 bases. The CDR3 coding sequence is TGTGCCAGCCTCACAGGGGAGGTCGAGCAGTTCTTC. Its translation is CASLTGEVEQFF.